The 30 T cell receptor beta chains in this list originate from one sample, sequenced in a study of T-cell memory formation after mild COVID-19. TCRdb reprocessed the 5' RACE reads via MiXCR and lists one record per CDR3 protein. Of about 350,000 distinct CDR3 sequences in the sample, roughly an eighth were seen once. Sequenced sample: PBMCs or a T cell subset sorted from them (not recorded which). These receptors originate from a man aged 18-30 years who had mild COVID-19 (a few samples of this study predate the infection). Cell type and time point are not known.

This clonotype was seen only a few times. The chain is built from TRBV15 and TRBJ1-5; 7 bases line up with TRBD1. Losses at the gene ends were 2 bases for V and 2 bases for J; bases not matched to a gene: 6. CDR1 is LNHNV, CDR2 YYDKDF, per germline (reference sequence). The CDR3 has 16 residues. CDR3 DNA sequence: TGTGCCACCAGCAGACAGAGGACAGGTCGCAATCAGCCCCAGCATTTT. Translating gives CATSRQRTGRNQPQHF.

This chain links TRBV11-2 with TRBJ2-7; 9 bases align to TRBD2. Germline V gene sequence: CDR1 SGHAT, CDR2 FQNNGV. The CDR3 contains 14 residues. With 4 bases clipped from V and 3 bases from J, the junction kept 4 bases outside the gene matches. CDR3 sequence reads: CASSSLAGRYEQYF. The CDR3 bases are TGTGCCAGCAGCTCCCTAGCGGGGCGCTACGAGCAGTACTTC.

The genes are TRBV4-2 and TRBJ2-7; 8 nucleotides match TRBD1. With V trimmed by 3 bases and J by 4 bases, 5 bases remained unmatched. The CDR3 length is 14 residues. Germline lookup yields CDR1 LGHNA and CDR2 YNFKEQ. CDR3 protein: CASSQVGQVYEQYV. CDR3 sequence (DNA): TGTGCCAGCAGCCAGGTGGGACAGGTTTACGAGCAGTACGTC.

This chain joins TRBV20-1 and TRBJ2-5; TRBD2 might be the D (6 bases). Germline lookup yields CDR1 DFQATT and CDR2 SNEGSKA (reference sequence). Trimming shortened V by 5 bases and J by 8 bases, and 21 bases separated the two germline ends. The CDR3 runs to 14 residues. CDR3 sequence (DNA): TGCAGTGCTGGGCCCTTATTAGTGGGGGGAACCCAGTACTTC. It yields the protein CSAGPLLVGGTQYF.

Only a few counts were recorded for this clonotype. V is TRBV7-9 and J is TRBJ2-1, with a tentative D call TRBD1 (6 bases). The CDR3 has 15 residues. Germline V gene lookup returns CDR1 SEHNR and CDR2 FQNEAQ (reference sequence). The germline V and J ends were trimmed by 2 bases and 7 bases, with 15 bases remaining between them. The CDR3 DNA reads TGTGCCAGCAGCTTATGGTCAGGGGATGGGAATGAGCAGTTCTTC. This translates into CASSLWSGDGNEQFF.

The chain couples TRBV7-8 to TRBJ1-5, with 8 bases fitting TRBD1. CDR3 length equals 17 residues. From germline, CDR1 is SGHVS and CDR2 FQNEAQ. V lost 5 bases to trimming and J lost 0 bases; unmatched junction nucleotides: 9. This chain's CDR3 is CASSAGTGVYSNQPQHF. Here the CDR3 DNA reads TGTGCCAGCAGCGCTGGGACAGGAGTATATAGCAATCAGCCCCAGCATTTT.

This clonotype has more than one count but fewer than ten. This sequence joins TRBV7-6 and TRBJ1-1, with 7 positions matching TRBD1. V gave up 5 bases and J gave up 8 bases; unmatched junction bases: 14. Germline V gene data show CDR1 as SGHVS and CDR2 as FNYEAQ. This CDR3 spans 15 amino acids. Here the CDR3 DNA reads TGTGCCAGCAGCCCTATGGAGGGACAGATAAAAGAAGCTTTCTTT. Translated, it gives CASSPMEGQIKEAFF. Using reference TRBV7-6 and TRBJ1-1 for the parts outside the CDR3, the full variable domain is GAGVSQSPRYKVTKRGQDVALRCDPISGHVSLYWYRQALGQGPEFLTYFNYEAQQDKSGLPNDRFSAERPEGSISTLTIQRTEQRDSAMYRCASSPMEGQIKEAFFGQGTRLTVV.

Written as DNA, the CDR3 is TGTGCCAGCTGCCCAGGGTTCCCTGAAGCTTTCTTT. Protein product: CASCPGFPEAFF. The chain has TRBV6-2 or TRBV6-3 and TRBJ1-1; D is perhaps TRBD1 (5 bases). Germline CDR1 MNHEY, CDR2 SVGEGT. This CDR3 region has 12 residues. The germline V and J ends were trimmed by 8 bases and 6 bases, with 13 bases remaining between them.

This clonotype was detected only a few times. The chain combines TRBV6-5 with TRBJ2-3, with D perhaps matching TRBD2 (7 bases). Germline CDR1 reads MNHEY; CDR2 reads SVGAGI. The CDR3 sequence is 15 residues long. Trimming cost V 0 bases and J 10 bases, with 17 bases left between them. CDR3 amino acids: CASSYSGGLRTAQYF. Written as DNA, the CDR3 is TGTGCCAGCAGTTACTCCGGGGGGCTCCGAACGGCGCAGTATTTT.

This clonotype appeared a few times. V is TRBV6-6 and J is TRBJ1-2, with 10 bases matching TRBD1. Germline CDR1 MNHNY, CDR2 SVGAGI (reference sequence). The V segment lost 6 bases and the J segment 5 bases; nucleotides outside the gene matches: 6. The CDR3 runs to 14 residues. The CDR3 DNA reads TGTGCCAGCAGGGGGACAGGGGAAGTTTATGGCTACACCTTC. It codes for CASRGTGEVYGYTF.

The J gene is TRBJ2-7, the V gene TRBV7-2; 9 bases map to TRBD2. With V trimmed by 1 base and J by 7 bases, 8 bases remained unmatched. Germline V gives CDR1 SGHTA, CDR2 FQGNSA. This CDR3 comprises 15 residues. Here the CDR3 DNA reads TGTGCCAGCAGCTTAGGGGCTAGCGGGGTCGGTGAGCAGTACTTC. Translation gives CASSLGASGVGEQYF.

The chain employs TRBV5-1 and TRBJ1-1; unclear D gene. Germline V gene data show CDR1 as SGHRS and CDR2 as YFSETQ. CDR3 length equals 12 residues. Trimming shortened V by 2 bases and J by 3 bases, and 5 bases separated the two germline ends. The CDR3 spells CASSFSDTEAFF. The DNA of the CDR3 is TGCGCCAGCAGCTTTTCCGACACTGAAGCTTTCTTT.

This clonotype has just a few counts. The chain couples TRBV2 to TRBJ2-3; D uncertain. Germline CDR1 reads SNHLY; CDR2 reads FYNNEI. Trimming removed 2 bases at V and 14 bases at J, with 23 bases between. The CDR3 consists of 15 residues. CDR3 loop: CASSEPATVWALSYF. CDR3 sequence (DNA): TGTGCCAGCAGTGAACCCGCAACGGTATGGGCCCTCTCGTATTTT.

This clonotype was picked up a small number of times. The rearrangement uses TRBV5-1 and TRBJ2-2; no firm D call. This CDR3 is built from 16 residues. CDR1 is SGHRS, CDR2 YFSETQ, per germline. The V and J ends lost 1 base and 0 bases respectively, with 10 bases between them. The DNA of the CDR3 is TGCGCCAGCAGCTTGAGGCCCTCATCGAACACCGGGGAGCTGTTTTTT. Its protein is CASSLRPSSNTGELFF.

This clonotype came up a few times. This rearrangement joins TRBV5-6 to TRBJ2-2, with unresolved D. Germline V lookup: CDR1 SGHDT, CDR2 YYEEEE. This CDR3 comprises 14 residues. The V and J ends lost 0 bases and 5 bases respectively, with 8 bases between them. The CDR3 region is CASSLVGSTGELFF. DNA for the CDR3: TGTGCCAGCAGCTTGGTGGGTTCTACCGGGGAGCTGTTTTTT. Full variable domain (remainder filled in from reference TRBV5-6 and TRBJ2-2): DAGVTQSPTHLIKTRGQQVTLRCSPKSGHDTVSWYQQALGQGPQFIFQYYEEEERQRGNFPDRFSGHQFPNYSSELNVNALLLGDSALYLCASSLVGSTGELFFGEGSRLTVL.

The genes are TRBV4-2 and TRBJ2-5; D is possibly TRBD2 (6 bases). The germline CDR1 and CDR2 sequences are LGHNA and YNFKEQ. This CDR3 region has 15 residues. Between the trimmed V and J ends, which lost 1 base and 5 bases, there was a span of 14 bases. The CDR3 DNA reads TGTGCCAGCAGCCAAGGAAGGCTAGGGAGGGAGACCCAGTACTTC. It codes for CASSQGRLGRETQYF.

The sample holds many counts of this clonotype. The genes are TRBV10-3 and TRBJ2-1; TRBD2 matches at 7 bases. The CDR3 loop spans 16 amino acids. V was pared by 3 bases and J by 5 bases, with 10 bases of the junction left unmatched. CDR1 is ENHRY and CDR2 is SYGVKD in the germline V gene. In DNA, the CDR3 is TGTGCCATCAGTGATGAAGGCGGGGGAATCAACAATGAGCAGTTCTTC. Amino acid sequence: CAISDEGGGINNEQFF.

This clonotype was detected ten times or more. V usage is TRBV9 and J usage is TRBJ2-3; D uncertain. The CDR3 consists of 14 residues. Germline CDR1 and CDR2: SGDLS and YYNGEE. V shed 3 bases and J shed 2 bases, with 10 bases lying between them. CDR3 amino acids: CASSGGLLTDTQYF. In DNA, the CDR3 is TGTGCCAGCAGCGGTGGGCTCCTCACAGATACGCAGTATTTT.

This rearrangement joins TRBV5-1 to TRBJ1-1, with D possibly being TRBD1 (5 bases). The CDR3 is made up of 15 amino acids. Germline lookup yields CDR1 SGHRS and CDR2 YFSETQ. Trimming took 0 bases from V and 2 from J, leaving 11 bases between them. CDR3 nucleotide sequence: TGCGCCAGCAGCTTGGCCGGACACACAAACACTGAAGCTTTCTTT. Its protein is CASSLAGHTNTEAFF.

This clonotype was seen a few times. The chain recombines TRBV6-6 with TRBJ2-2; TRBD2 might be the D (7 bases). V was pared by 7 bases and J by 4 bases, with 16 bases between. The CDR3 consists of 15 residues. CDR1 and CDR2 (germline): MNHNY, SVGAGI (reference sequence). CDR3 loop: CASIPWGGPTGELFF. The CDR3 DNA reads TGTGCCAGCATTCCCTGGGGGGGCCCCACCGGGGAGCTGTTTTTT.

J is TRBJ2-1 and V is TRBV4-3; 9 bases match TRBD2. Germline V gene sequence: CDR1 LGHNA, CDR2 YSLEER. This CDR3 contains 17 residues. The trim removed 3 bases at V and 4 bases at J, leaving 10 bases unmatched. The CDR3 spells CASSHMLSGGRYNEQFF. The DNA of the CDR3 is TGCGCCAGCAGCCATATGCTCAGCGGGGGGCGATACAATGAGCAGTTCTTC.

The gene calls are TRBV12-3 or TRBV12-4 and TRBJ1-4; unclear D gene. V was shortened by 6 bases and J by 7 bases, with 12 bases between the two germline ends. This CDR3 has 13 residues. The CDR3 DNA follows: TGTGCCAGCAGATTAAATCAGGTTGAAAAACTGTTTTTT. This gives the protein CASRLNQVEKLFF.

The chain links TRBV6-4 to TRBJ2-3; the D gene could be TRBD1 or TRBD2 (5 bases each). The CDR3 runs to 14 residues. Germline lookup yields CDR1 MRHNA and CDR2 SNTAGT. Trimming stripped 4 bases from V and 7 bases from J, with 15 bases between. CDR3 amino acids: CASSAGAGQNTQYF. The CDR3 region has the DNA TGTGCCAGCAGTGCCGGGGCGGGTCAGAATACGCAGTATTTT.

The chain uses TRBV3-1 and TRBJ2-1, with 7 bases that match TRBD2. The germline gives CDR1 LGHDT, CDR2 YNNKEL (reference sequence). The CDR3 consists of 18 residues. The J segment lost 5 bases and the V segment lost 1 base, leaving 14 bases of the junction unmatched. CDR3 sequence: CASSQVRTWAGDDNEQFF. Here the CDR3 DNA reads TGTGCCAGCAGCCAAGTGAGAACTTGGGCGGGAGATGACAATGAGCAGTTCTTC.

The chain links TRBV24-1 to TRBJ2-3, with D possibly being TRBD1 or TRBD2 (5 bases each). CDR1 is KGHDR, CDR2 SFDVKD, per germline. Between the trimmed V and J ends, which lost 4 bases and 4 bases, there was a span of 14 bases. This CDR3 has 15 amino acids. Here the CDR3 DNA reads TGTGCCACCAGTGAAACCAGGGACCGAGCAGATACGCAGTATTTT. This codes for CATSETRDRADTQYF.

This clonotype was seen ten or more times. The rearrangement links TRBV7-2 to TRBJ2-2; no reliable D call. The CDR3 length is 12 residues. The germline V gene encodes CDR1 SGHTA and CDR2 FQGNSA. With 5 bases removed from V and 6 bases from J, the gap between germline ends came to 7 bases. The CDR3 spells CASSLNSGELFF. DNA for the CDR3: TGTGCCAGCAGCCTCAACTCCGGGGAGCTGTTTTTT.

V and J are TRBV6-6 and TRBJ1-5; TRBD1 matches at 9 bases. Germline V CDR1 and CDR2: MNHNY, SVGAGI (reference sequence). Trimming cost V 6 bases and J 7 bases; bases outside gene matches: 4. This CDR3 is built from 13 residues. This CDR3 is CASRSTGGQPQHF. For the CDR3, the DNA is TGTGCCAGCAGATCAACAGGGGGCCAGCCCCAGCATTTT.

The chain uses TRBV10-3 and TRBJ2-3; D ambiguous. The CDR3 length is 15 residues. Germline values: CDR1 ENHRY, CDR2 SYGVKD. Trimming pared 1 base from V and 4 bases from J, leaving 12 bases between. CDR3 region: CAISELKVSADTQYF. CDR3 sequence (DNA): TGTGCCATCAGTGAGTTAAAGGTGAGCGCAGATACGCAGTATTTT.

This clonotype was seen more than once but under ten times. For the CDR3, the DNA is TGTGCCAGCAGCGACCCGCGGGACAGGGGCTATGGCTACACCTTC. It translates to CASSDPRDRGYGYTF. J is TRBJ1-2 and V is TRBV25-1; TRBD1 matches 10 bases. J gave up 4 bases and V 6 bases, and 8 bases lay outside the gene matches. The CDR3 spans 15 residues. Germline CDR1 reads MGHDK; CDR2 reads SYGVNS.

There are a few counts of this clonotype. The chain has TRBV6-2 or TRBV6-3 and TRBJ2-7; D possibly corresponds to TRBD1 (5 bases). This CDR3 region has 13 residues. Germline lookup yields CDR1 MNHEY and CDR2 SVGEGT. Trimming took off 2 bases at V and 3 bases at J, with 8 bases between the two ends. The CDR3 sequence is CASSYDRSYEQYF. The CDR3 nucleotides read TGTGCCAGCAGTTACGACAGAAGCTACGAGCAGTACTTC.